Following are 3 T cell receptor beta chains from one sample sequenced in a study of a mutant IDH1 vaccine in newly diagnosed glioma. Repertoires were generated with immunoSEQ multiplex PCR, while TCRdb's copy carries only in-frame clones and drops some. Among tens of thousands of clones, about 81% were seen once, and the ten largest hold around 8%. Time point noted: week 23, last vaccination. Each dose of the vaccine consisted of 300 ug of mutant IDH1 20-mer peptide, with topical imiquimod. The antigens for these receptors are not known. The sample consisted of PBMCs, taken from a glioma patient whose treatment included an IDH1 peptide vaccine. These receptors originate from a woman in her thirties or forties with glioma. Some clones in this sample may be carry-over from other donors' samples.

With respect to this clone: Germline is not matched at one junction end, which may reflect a read error. The genes are TRBV7-7 and TRBJ2-2; D not certain. The germline gives CDR1 SSHAT, CDR2 FNYEAQ (reference sequence). This CDR3 is built from 14 residues. CDR3 nucleotides: TGTGCTAGCAGATCAAGTGGGAACACCGGGGAGCTGTTTTTT. Encoded protein: CASRSSGNTGELFF.

V is TRBV5-1 and J is TRBJ2-1; 9 bases fit TRBD2. After removal of 7 bases from V and 8 bases from J, the junction contained 10 bases not matched to a gene. Looked up from germline, CDR1 is SGHRS and CDR2 is YFSETQ. The CDR3 has 14 residues. CDR3 amino acids: CASGGGAGSDEQFF. The CDR3 DNA is TGCGCCAGCGGCGGGGGGGCAGGGAGCGATGAGCAGTTCTTC.

By sample share, this clone is medium-sized. The V gene is TRBV2, the J gene TRBJ1-5, with D uncertain. V shed 9 bases and J shed 3 bases, with 12 bases lying between them. The CDR3 loop spans 13 amino acids. Germline V lookup: CDR1 SNHLY, CDR2 FYNNEI. For the CDR3, the DNA is TGTGCCAGTGTAATAGGGCCCAATCAGCCCCAGCATTTT. Encoded protein: CASVIGPNQPQHF.